The 15 T cell receptor beta chains given below trace back to one sample, sequenced in a study of shared clonotypes between healthy human individuals. Measured with immunoSEQ multiplex PCR; TCRdb has only the in-frame clones, and not every one. The repertoire consists of 97,000 or so clones, with roughly 45% occurring once and the leading ten covering over 12%. Sequencing was carried out using PBMCs. The receptors originated from a woman aged 40-49 years in good health. Some clones in this sample may be carry-over from other donors' samples.

The chain recombines TRBV6-4 with TRBJ2-1; 8 bases match TRBD2. CDR3 length: 14 residues. J lost 7 bases, V lost 5 bases, and 7 bases had no gene match. Germline CDR1 is MRHNA and CDR2 is SNTAGT. CDR3 loop: CASSKGLEANEQFF. For the CDR3, the DNA is TGTGCCAGCAGTAAGGGACTAGAGGCAAATGAGCAGTTCTTC.

The chain is built from TRBV28 and TRBJ2-7; 14 nucleotides agree with TRBD2. J lost 7 bases, V lost 9 bases, and 8 bases had no gene match. The CDR3 totals 14 residues. Germline CDR1 is MDHEN and CDR2 is SYDVKM. CDR3 amino acids: CASAGTSGSREQYF. The DNA of the CDR3 is TGTGCCAGTGCCGGGACTAGCGGGAGTCGGGAGCAGTACTTC. The variable domain in full, with the rest retrieved from reference TRBV28 and TRBJ2-7, is DVKVTQSSRYLVKRTGEKVFLECVQDMDHENMFWYRQDPGLGLRLIYFSYDVKMKEKGDIPEGYSVSREKKERFSLILESASTNQTSMYLCASAGTSGSREQYFGPGTRLTVT.

The gene calls are TRBV4-1 and TRBJ2-1, with D hard to call. Between the trimmed V and J ends, which lost 0 bases and 6 bases, there was a span of 12 bases. The CDR3 is 15 amino acids. From germline, CDR1 is MGHRA and CDR2 YSYEKL. This CDR3 reads CASSQDGLLPNEQFF. DNA for the CDR3: TGCGCCAGCAGCCAAGATGGCCTGTTACCCAATGAGCAGTTCTTC.

This rearrangement joins TRBV6-5 to TRBJ2-7; either TRBD1 or TRBD2 may fit D (5 bases each). Per germline, CDR1 MNHEY and CDR2 SVGAGI. V lost 6 bases and J lost 3, with 12 bases in between. The CDR3 extends over 13 amino acids. CDR3 sequence: CASREGRLYEQYF. The CDR3 nucleotides are TGTGCCAGCAGAGAGGGACGGCTCTACGAGCAGTACTTC.

This clone came up a few times. V gene TRBV5-6 combines with J gene TRBJ2-5; D perhaps matches TRBD2 (5 bases). There are 18 residues in the CDR3. Germline CDR1 reads SGHDT; CDR2 reads YYEEEE. Trimming left V 0 bases short and J 5 bases short, with 23 bases between. The CDR3 DNA is TGTGCCAGCAGCTTGGGAATAGGACTCGGTATTTCTACGGAGACCCAGTACTTC. Residues: CASSLGIGLGISTETQYF.

This clone was seen repeatedly, ten times or more. The chain is built from TRBV5-1 and TRBJ2-5; no firm D call. Germline CDR1 SGHRS, CDR2 YFSETQ. CDR3 length: 14 residues. Trimming took 5 bases from V and 4 from J, leaving 15 bases between them. CDR3 nucleotide sequence: TGCGCCAGCAGGCTTAGTTGGGTAGGAGAGACCCAGTACTTC. This encodes CASRLSWVGETQYF.

This clone was counted many times. V and J are TRBV30 and TRBJ1-2; 9 bases fit TRBD1. The length of the CDR3 is 13 residues. The ends lost 5 bases at V and 6 bases at J; junction bases unmatched: 7. Per germline, CDR1 GTSNPN and CDR2 SVGIG (reference sequence). The CDR3 region is CAWGDREWDGYTF. CDR3 coding DNA: TGTGCCTGGGGGGACAGGGAATGGGATGGCTACACCTTC.

This clone was seen ten or more times. The rearrangement links TRBV21-1 to TRBJ2-7. TRBV21-1 is a known pseudogene. CDR3 length equals 14 residues. CDR3 DNA: TGTGCCAGCCAAGGGGGGAATCCTCCGTGCGAGCAGTACTTC. Translating gives CASQGGNPPCEQYF.

This clone was recorded many times. The CDR3 here is CASSNSGAYEQYF. The DNA for the CDR3 is TGTGCCAGCAGCAACTCGGGGGCCTACGAGCAGTACTTC. The rearrangement links TRBV28 to TRBJ2-7, with D possibly TRBD2 on 6 matching bases. This CDR3 is 13 amino acids long. Germline V gene data show CDR1 as MDHEN and CDR2 as SYDVKM. The ends were cut back, 6 bases at V and 2 bases at J, with 11 bases in the middle.

The rearrangement links TRBV18 to TRBJ2-1; 13 bases agree with TRBD2. Germline V lookup: CDR1 KGHSH, CDR2 LQKENI. The CDR3 is made up of 15 amino acids. V lost 3 bases to trimming and J lost 8 bases; unmatched junction nucleotides: 4. CDR3 bases: TGTGCCAGCTCACCGGGACTAGCGGGAAATCATGAGCAGTTCTTC. Residues: CASSPGLAGNHEQFF.

The V and J genes are TRBV7-8 and TRBJ1-1; D not certain. Per the germline V gene, CDR1 is SGHVS and CDR2 is FQNEAQ. V gave up 1 base and J gave up 0 bases, with 3 bases separating them. This CDR3 has 13 amino acids. This chain's CDR3 is CASSLDMNTEAFF. The CDR3 DNA sequence: TGTGCCAGCAGCTTAGACATGAACACTGAAGCTTTCTTT.

This clone qualifies as medium-sized. The chain uses TRBV5-4 and TRBJ2-7, with unresolved D. Germline CDR1 reads SGHNT; CDR2 reads YYREEE (reference sequence). Trimming removed 4 bases from V and 5 bases from J, with 13 bases in between. CDR3 size: 13 residues. The CDR3 here is CASSLSSIHEQYF. The CDR3 DNA reads TGTGCCAGCAGCCTCTCCTCCATCCACGAGCAGTACTTC.

A few counts support this clone. A far larger clone is one base from this, pointing to a likely read error. The rearrangement uses TRBV5-1 and TRBJ2-7, with D unresolved. Trimming removed 4 bases from V and 1 base from J, with 3 bases in between. This CDR3 has 11 amino acids. The germline V gene encodes CDR1 SGHRS and CDR2 YFSETQ. This CDR3 is CASSGSYEQYF. The CDR3 coding sequence is TGCGCCAGCAGCGGATCCTACGAGCAGTACTTC.

This clone was counted a few times. This sequence joins TRBV5-1 and TRBJ2-1, with no clear D. Trimming pared 5 bases from V and 8 bases from J, leaving 14 bases between. The CDR3 loop spans 13 amino acids. Germline V gene sequence: CDR1 SGHRS, CDR2 YFSETQ. The CDR3 here is CASRPGSTDEQFF. DNA for the CDR3: TGCGCCAGCAGGCCCGGATCAACCGATGAGCAGTTCTTC.

This clone was counted between two and nine times. The chain couples TRBV5-1 to TRBJ2-5; 9 nucleotides line up with TRBD1. CDR3 length: 16 residues. The ends lost 0 bases at V and 5 bases at J; junction bases unmatched: 8. CDR1 is SGHRS, CDR2 YFSETQ, per germline. In DNA, the CDR3 is TGCGCCAGCAGCTTGGAGGGACAGGGCCGCAAGGAGACCCAGTACTTC. It specifies CASSLEGQGRKETQYF.